The sequence of this T cell receptor (beta chain) was determined in a study of long-term antiretroviral therapy in people with HIV. Overall study results and limits: HIV repertoires spanned tighter CDR3 length ranges than controls did. Participants lacked recorded data on ART adherence, viral resistance or therapy changes.

Of note for this clone: Its specificity is unknown.

Sequencing used immunoSEQ v3.0 at survey level. Sequencing was performed with immunoSEQ multiplex PCR; in TCRdb, only in-frame clones are kept and a portion is missing. The table records 35,000 to 45,000 clones, 82% of them present only once. CDR1 and CDR2 (germline): SGHDT, YYEEEE. This CDR3 is 15 amino acids long. V was pared by 3 bases and J by 2 bases, with 2 bases of the junction left unmatched. The chain combines TRBV5-6 with TRBJ2-3; TRBD2 matches 11 bases. The specimen comprised unsorted PBMCs, sampled 0.3 years after starting antiretroviral therapy. The TCR was taken from a man between 18 and 35 years old with HIV. In DNA, the CDR3 is TGTGCCAGCAGCTCGGGACTAGCGGCCACAGATACGCAGTATTTT. This translates into CASSSGLAATDTQYF.